One and the same sample provided the 28 T cell receptor beta chains below, sequenced in a study of shared clonotypes between healthy human individuals. Naive CD8 cells lacked CD45RO, underwent positive selection for CCR7 and left out terminally differentiated effector memory CD45RA+ cells. The table came from immunoSEQ multiplex PCR; TCRdb's copy has only in-frame clones and leaves some out. The sample has more than 2 million clones; about 95% are singletons. Source material: naive CD8+ T cells sorted from blood. These receptors all come from a man aged 18 to 35 in good health.

This chain uses TRBV10-3 with TRBJ2-7, with TRBD2 matching over 7 bases. CDR1 ENHRY and CDR2 SYGVKD come from the germline V gene. This CDR3 region has 15 residues. V lost 3 bases, J lost 3 bases, and 8 bases stayed unmatched. The CDR3: CAISDVAGVHYEQYF. The CDR3 DNA follows: TGTGCCATCAGTGATGTCGCGGGAGTTCACTACGAGCAGTACTTC.

The genes are TRBV14 and TRBJ2-5; 7 bases are shared with TRBD2. Germline V gives CDR1 SGHDN, CDR2 FVKESK. The CDR3 covers 12 residues. J gave up 13 bases and V 3 bases, and 8 bases lay outside the gene matches. This chain's CDR3 is CASSHTSGTAYF. CDR3 in DNA: TGTGCCAGCAGCCACACCAGCGGGACGGCGTACTTC.

V gene TRBV2 combines with J gene TRBJ1-6; no firm D call. Trimming removed 7 bases at V and 1 base at J, with 14 bases between. CDR1 and CDR2 (germline): SNHLY, FYNNEI. CDR3 length: 16 residues. CDR3 in DNA: TGTGCCAGCATCCAAGGAAGGGTTTCCTATAATTCACCCCTCCACTTT. Translation gives CASIQGRVSYNSPLHF.

The chain combines TRBV27 with TRBJ2-5, with TRBD1 matching 7 bases. The germline V gene has CDR1 MNHEY and CDR2 SMNVEV (reference sequence). V was clipped by 5 bases and J by 2 bases; unmatched bases: 17. The CDR3 is 18 residues long. The DNA for the CDR3 is TGTGCCAGCAGTCCTGTCCCCCCGACAGGGTACTTACAAGAGACCCAGTACTTC. This sequence encodes CASSPVPPTGYLQETQYF.

V and J are TRBV7-8 and TRBJ2-5; unclear D gene. Trimming cost V 2 bases and J 4 bases, with 8 bases left between them. Germline V gene data show CDR1 as SGHVS and CDR2 as FQNEAQ. This CDR3 region has 13 residues. The CDR3 nucleotides are TGTGCCAGCAGCTTACGCCAAATAGAGACCCAGTACTTC. Translated: CASSLRQIETQYF.

The genes are TRBV19 and TRBJ1-4, with D hard to call. The CDR3 loop spans 14 amino acids. V lost 7 bases and J 0 bases, leaving 9 bases between the germline ends. Per germline, CDR1 LNHDA and CDR2 SQIVND (reference sequence). This CDR3 is CASTPYATNEKLFF. CDR3 sequence (DNA): TGTGCCAGTACCCCGTATGCAACTAATGAAAAACTGTTTTTT.

V gene TRBV11-2 combines with J gene TRBJ2-1; either TRBD1 or TRBD2 may fit D (5 bases each). The CDR3 covers 14 residues. The V end lost 6 bases, the J end lost 7 bases, and 16 bases lay between the germline ends. Per germline, CDR1 SGHAT and CDR2 FQNNGV. In nucleotides, the CDR3 is TGTGCCAGCAGTCCGACGGGACCGACTAATGAGCAGTTCTTC. Translated: CASSPTGPTNEQFF.

The chain joins TRBV30 to TRBJ1-6; maybe TRBD1 (5 bases). There are 12 residues in the CDR3. In germline, CDR1 is GTSNPN, CDR2 SVGIG (reference sequence). V was clipped by 1 base and J by 12 bases, with 10 bases between them. DNA for the CDR3: TGTGCCTGGAGTGCCTCGGGGGGACCCCTCCACTTT. This translates into CAWSASGGPLHF. Full variable domain (outside the CDR3, taken from reference TRBV30 and TRBJ1-6): SQTIHQWPATLVQPVGSPLSLECTVEGTSNPNLYWYRQAAGRGLQLLFYSVGIGQISSEVPQNLSASRPQDRQFILSSKKLLLSDSGFYLCAWSASGGPLHFGNGTRLTVT.

A word on this clone: Other DNA sequences in the same sample also yield this CDR3. This sequence joins TRBV5-6 and TRBJ1-5; no firm D call. The V gene's germline CDR1 is SGHDT and CDR2 YYEEEE. V lost 3 bases, J lost 1 base, and 5 bases lay in between. CDR3 length: 13 amino acids. CDR3 in DNA: TGTGCCAGCAGCTCAGGAAGCAATCAGCCCCAGCATTTT. Residues: CASSSGSNQPQHF.

The rearrangement joins TRBV2 to TRBJ2-1; D not certain. Germline values: CDR1 SNHLY, CDR2 FYNNEI. The CDR3 is 16 amino acids. The germline V and J ends were trimmed by 3 bases and 0 bases, with 12 bases remaining between them. The CDR3, as DNA: TGTGCCAGCAGTGACAGTTCCTGGAGCTCCTACAATGAGCAGTTCTTC. Protein sequence: CASSDSSWSSYNEQFF.

The chain combines TRBV6-5 with TRBJ2-1; 12 bases map to TRBD2. The V and J ends lost 5 bases and 8 bases, in that order; junction bases with no gene match: 1. The CDR3 is 13 amino acids. Germline CDR1 reads MNHEY; CDR2 reads SVGAGI. The CDR3 protein is CASSLAGGYEQFF. CDR3 coding DNA: TGTGCCAGCAGTCTAGCGGGAGGGTATGAGCAGTTCTTC.

In this sample, this clone turned up once. The chain carries TRBV5-1 and TRBJ2-5, with D perhaps given as TRBD1 or TRBD2 (5 bases each). The better agreement between TRBJ2-7 and the DNA end casts doubt on the J call. The CDR3 extends over 14 amino acids. CDR1 and CDR2 from the germline V gene are SGHRS and YFSETQ. The CDR3 spells CASSLAGTPYEQYF. In nucleotides, the CDR3 is TGCGCCAGCAGCTTAGCAGGGACCCCCTACGAGCAGTACTTC.

The CDR3 sequence: CAISESGTGIYNEQFF. The CDR3 DNA sequence: TGTGCCATCAGTGAGTCCGGGACAGGGATTTACAATGAGCAGTTCTTC. This chain joins TRBV10-3 and TRBJ2-1, with 9 positions matching TRBD1. From germline, CDR1 is ENHRY and CDR2 SYGVKD. J gave up 4 bases and V 0 bases, and 4 bases lay outside the gene matches. The CDR3 spans 16 residues.

The sample holds one count of this clone. This chain joins TRBV5-6 and TRBJ1-4; no reliable D call. Germline V gene sequence: CDR1 SGHDT, CDR2 YYEEEE. V was pared by 4 bases and J by 8 bases, with 9 bases between. The CDR3 has 12 amino acids. The CDR3 spells CASSITQEKLFF. DNA for the CDR3: TGTGCCAGCAGCATTACTCAGGAAAAACTGTTTTTT.

V usage is TRBV6-5 and J usage is TRBJ2-3; D may be TRBD1 (6 bases). The CDR3 extends over 15 amino acids. V lost 5 bases and J lost 5, with 17 bases in between. The germline gives CDR1 MNHEY, CDR2 SVGAGI. The DNA for the CDR3 is TGTGCCAGCAGTAACTTGGGGGCGCAGGTAGATACGCAGTATTTT. Protein: CASSNLGAQVDTQYF.

J is TRBJ1-6 and V is TRBV9; D is uncertain. CDR1 SGDLS and CDR2 YYNGEE come from the germline V gene. Deletions cut 4 bases from V and 2 bases from J, with 13 bases between. This CDR3 region has 16 residues. This chain's CDR3 is CASSPRTDAYNSPLHF. Here the CDR3 DNA reads TGTGCCAGCAGCCCCCGGACTGATGCCTATAATTCACCCCTCCACTTT. Full variable domain (remainder filled in from reference TRBV9 and TRBJ1-6): DSGVTQTPKHLITATGQRVTLRCSPRSGDLSVYWYQQSLDQGLQFLIQYYNGEERAKGNILERFSAQQFPDLHSELNLSSLELGDSALYFCASSPRTDAYNSPLHFGNGTRLTVT.

In nucleotides, the CDR3 is TGCGCCAGCAGCCCCTTTTTCGGGCTAGCGGGGGACTCTGGGGCCAACGTCCTGACTTTC. Translation gives CASSPFFGLAGDSGANVLTF. J is TRBJ2-6 and V is TRBV4-3; TRBD2 agrees at 10 bases. With V trimmed by 4 bases and J by 0 bases, 12 bases remained unmatched. Germline CDR1 is LGHNA and CDR2 is YSLEER. The CDR3 has 20 amino acids.

Turning to this clone: Other DNA sequences from this sample encode an identical CDR3 as well. The rearrangement links TRBV13 to TRBJ1-5; no clear D gene. Trimming left V 4 bases short and J 1 base short, with 8 bases between. Per germline, CDR1 PRHDT and CDR2 FYEKMQ (reference sequence). The CDR3 runs 14 residues. The CDR3 coding sequence is TGTGCCAGCAGCTCCGCGGGAAGCAATCAGCCCCAGCATTTT. Its protein is CASSSAGSNQPQHF. The full variable domain, completed using reference TRBV13 and TRBJ1-5, is AAGVIQSPRHLIKEKRETATLKCYPIPRHDTVYWYQQGPGQDPQFLISFYEKMQSDKGSIPDRFSAQQFSDYHSELNMSSLELGDSALYFCASSSAGSNQPQHFGDGTRLSIL.

Written as DNA, the CDR3 is TGCGCCAGCAGCCAACTCTGGGACACCAACACTGAAGCTTTCTTT. It specifies CASSQLWDTNTEAFF. The chain has TRBV4-3 and TRBJ1-1; a possible D gene is TRBD1 (6 bases). Trimming left V 2 bases short and J 2 bases short, with 12 bases between. CDR1 and CDR2 from the germline V gene are LGHNA and YSLEER. The CDR3 length is 15 residues.

The J gene is TRBJ2-7, the V gene TRBV7-9; 9 bases are a match to TRBD1. The CDR3 covers 14 residues. Germline trimming cut 5 bases from V and 6 bases from J; bases unmatched to any gene: 8. From germline, CDR1 is SEHNR and CDR2 FQNEAQ (reference sequence). The CDR3 bases are TGTGCCAGCAGCCAAGGGTTGACAGGGGGCGAGCAGTACTTC. It encodes CASSQGLTGGEQYF. The variable domain in full, with the rest retrieved from reference TRBV7-9 and TRBJ2-7, is DTGVSQNPRHKITKRGQNVTFRCDPISEHNRLYWYRQTLGQGPEFLTYFQNEAQLEKSRLLSDRFSAERPKGSFSTLEIQRTEQGDSAMYLCASSQGLTGGEQYFGPGTRLTVT.

This clone was counted once. The chain links TRBV7-2 to TRBJ1-5; tentative D call: TRBD1 (5 bases). Germline V gives CDR1 SGHTA, CDR2 FQGNSA. Between the trimmed V and J ends, which lost 7 bases and 0 bases, there was a span of 19 bases. The CDR3 spans 17 residues. This CDR3 reads CASNLTTRGGSNQPQHF. Here the CDR3 DNA reads TGTGCCAGCAACCTGACGACCCGGGGGGGTAGCAATCAGCCCCAGCATTTT.

This clone was seen only once. Additional DNA sequences in this sample encode the identical CDR3. The rearrangement uses TRBV5-1 and TRBJ2-7; 9 bases align to TRBD1. CDR1 SGHRS and CDR2 YFSETQ come from the germline V gene. J gave up 1 base and V 0 bases, and 2 bases lay outside the gene matches. The length of the CDR3 is 15 residues. The CDR3 reads CASSLGQGGSYEQYF. Written as DNA, the CDR3 is TGCGCCAGCAGCTTGGGACAGGGGGGATCCTACGAGCAGTACTTC.

CDR3: CASSLRWTPSYEQYF. CDR3 bases: TGTGCCAGCAGTTTAAGGTGGACACCATCCTACGAGCAGTACTTC. The chain is built from TRBV27 and TRBJ2-7; a possible D gene is TRBD1 (5 bases). Between the trimmed V and J ends, which lost 2 bases and 1 base, there was a span of 12 bases. Per germline, CDR1 MNHEY and CDR2 SMNVEV (reference sequence). The CDR3 length is 15 residues.

The chain employs TRBV7-2 and TRBJ1-5; 11 nucleotides agree with TRBD1. With 4 bases clipped from V and 6 bases from J, the junction kept 8 bases outside the gene matches. Germline V gene lookup returns CDR1 SGHTA and CDR2 FQGNSA. The CDR3 totals 16 residues. CDR3 DNA sequence: TGTGCCAGCAGCTACTTTGGACAGGGGGCGAGTCAGCCCCAGCATTTT. Translating gives CASSYFGQGASQPQHF.

The chain carries TRBV4-1 and TRBJ2-3; TRBD2 matches 10 bases. CDR3 length equals 17 residues. The V gene end was trimmed by 0 bases and the J gene end by 6 bases; junction bases not matched to a gene: 9. Germline CDR1 reads MGHRA; CDR2 reads YSYEKL. The CDR3 bases are TGCGCCAGCAGCCAAGAACCAGCGGGGGGGCTAGGGGATACGCAGTATTTT. Translating it yields CASSQEPAGGLGDTQYF.

The genes are TRBV11-2 and TRBJ2-7; TRBD1 aligns across 9 bases. The germline V gene has CDR1 SGHAT and CDR2 FQNNGV. J lost 3 bases, V lost 0 bases, and 6 bases had no gene match. This CDR3 contains 16 residues. This CDR3 is CASSLDPGQGGYEQYF. The CDR3 region has the DNA TGTGCCAGCAGCTTAGATCCGGGACAGGGTGGCTACGAGCAGTACTTC. The variable domain in full, completed from reference TRBV11-2 and TRBJ2-7, reads EAGVAQSPRYKIIEKRQSVAFWCNPISGHATLYWYQQILGQGPKLLIQFQNNGVVDDSQLPKDRFSAERLKGVDSTLKIQPAKLEDSAVYLCASSLDPGQGGYEQYFGPGTRLTVT.

The chain combines TRBV27 with TRBJ2-7; 7 positions agree with TRBD1. With 3 bases clipped from V and 0 bases from J, the junction kept 5 bases outside the gene matches. This CDR3 contains 15 residues. From germline, CDR1 is MNHEY and CDR2 SMNVEV (reference sequence). The CDR3 sequence is CASSFAGGSSYEQYF. In DNA form, the CDR3 reads TGTGCCAGCAGTTTTGCAGGGGGAAGCTCCTACGAGCAGTACTTC.

This clone was seen just once. The V and J genes are TRBV18 and TRBJ2-3; D uncertain. Germline values: CDR1 KGHSH, CDR2 LQKENI. The CDR3 has 16 amino acids. The V end was cut by 4 bases, the J end by 0 bases, with 14 bases between. Here the CDR3 DNA reads TGTGCCAGCTCACTCGCCGGCGGAAGTAGCACAGATACGCAGTATTTT. This sequence encodes CASSLAGGSSTDTQYF.